This entry concerns a single TCR beta chain. This entry is derived from a study of cytotoxic CD8 clonotypes in ibrutinib-treated CLL. TCRdb keeps only in-frame clones here, not all; method: immunoSEQ multiplex PCR. This sample has some 200,000 clones, with 79% found just once. The CDR3 loop spans 19 amino acids. The trim removed 5 bases at V and 3 bases at J, leaving 18 bases unmatched. Germline loops: CDR1 SEHNR, CDR2 FQNEAQ (reference sequence). The clonotype was recovered from a human donor with chronic lymphocytic leukemia. The sample consisted of PBMCs, taken after 12 months of ibrutinib treatment. V usage is TRBV7-9 and J usage is TRBJ2-5; TRBD1 agrees at 10 bases. As DNA, the CDR3 is TGTGCCAGCAGCGCGACAGGGGGCATATTTTTGGGTTCCAAAGAGACCCAGTACTTC. This codes for CASSATGGIFLGSKETQYF.